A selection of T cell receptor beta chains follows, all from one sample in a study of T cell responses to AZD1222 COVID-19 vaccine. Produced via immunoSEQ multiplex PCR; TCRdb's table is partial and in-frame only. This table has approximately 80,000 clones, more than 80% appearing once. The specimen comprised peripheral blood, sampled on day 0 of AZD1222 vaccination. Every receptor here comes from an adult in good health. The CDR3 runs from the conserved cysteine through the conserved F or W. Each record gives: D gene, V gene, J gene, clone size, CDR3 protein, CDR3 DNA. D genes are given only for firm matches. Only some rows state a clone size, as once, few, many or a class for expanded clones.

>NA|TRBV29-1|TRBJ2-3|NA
CSALSTDTQYF
TGCAGCGCCCTGAGCACAGATACGCAGTATTTT
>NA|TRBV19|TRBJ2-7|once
CASSAGIGWEQYF
TGTGCCAGTAGTGCCGGGATAGGCTGGGAGCAGTACTTC
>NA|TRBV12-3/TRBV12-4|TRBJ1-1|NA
CASLLLAREAFF
TGTGCCAGCCTCCTCTTGGCCCGAGAAGCTTTCTTT
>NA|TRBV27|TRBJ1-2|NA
CASSSLQDPRWKLNYGYTF
TGTGCCAGCAGTTCACTCCAAGACCCCAGATGGAAGCTAAACTATGGCTACACCTTC
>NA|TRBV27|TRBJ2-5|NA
CASNAGSEETQYF
TGTGCCAGCAATGCGGGTTCAGAGGAGACCCAGTACTTC
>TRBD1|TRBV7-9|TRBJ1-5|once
CASSSGQGSGQPQHF
TGTGCCAGCAGCTCCGGACAGGGTTCGGGTCAGCCCCAGCATTTT
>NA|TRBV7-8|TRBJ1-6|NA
CASSLVRWVQAGSNSPLHF
TGTGCCAGCAGCTTAGTTAGGTGGGTCCAGGCTGGATCTAATTCACCCCTCCACTTT
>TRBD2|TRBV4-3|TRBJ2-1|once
CASSQDSGLAGLNEQFF
TGCGCCAGCAGCCAAGATAGTGGCCTAGCGGGCCTCAATGAGCAGTTCTTC
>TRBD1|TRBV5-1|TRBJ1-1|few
CASSRAGGTTEAFF
TGCGCCAGCAGCCGCGCAGGGGGTACCACTGAAGCTTTCTTT
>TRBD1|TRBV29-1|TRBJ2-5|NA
CSVGTGGQETQYF
TGCAGCGTCGGGACAGGGGGGCAAGAGACCCAGTACTTC
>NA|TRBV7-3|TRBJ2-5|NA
CASSLTVEKPEETQYF
TGTGCCAGCAGCTTAACGGTCGAGAAGCCAGAAGAGACCCAGTACTTC
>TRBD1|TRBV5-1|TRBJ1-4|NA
CASKRQGVEEKLFF
TGCGCCAGCAAGAGACAGGGGGTTGAAGAAAAACTGTTTTTT
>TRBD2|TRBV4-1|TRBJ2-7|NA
CASSPGEGYEQYF
TGCGCCAGCAGCCCCGGGGAGGGTTACGAGCAGTACTTC
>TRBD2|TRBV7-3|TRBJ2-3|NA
CASSLTSGRGDTQYF
TGTGCCAGCAGCCTGACTAGCGGGAGGGGAGATACGCAGTATTTT
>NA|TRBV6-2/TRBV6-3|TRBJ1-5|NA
CASSYAPRGGSVNQPQHF
TGTGCCAGCAGTTACGCACCCCGAGGGGGGTCTGTCAATCAGCCCCAGCATTTT
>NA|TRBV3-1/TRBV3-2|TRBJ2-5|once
CASSQDRKGVAAYQETQYF
TGTGCCAGCAGCCAAGATCGGAAGGGAGTAGCGGCGTACCAAGAGACCCAGTACTTC
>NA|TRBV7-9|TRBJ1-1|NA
CASSTTGYAEAFF
TGTGCCAGCAGCACTACAGGGTACGCCGAAGCTTTCTTT
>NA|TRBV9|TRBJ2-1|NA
CASSVGRGGPGFQQFF
TGTGCCAGCAGCGTAGGAAGAGGGGGGCCGGGTTTTCAGCAGTTCTTC
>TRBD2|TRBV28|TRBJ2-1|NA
CASSFESGRARNEQFF
TGTGCCAGCAGTTTTGAAAGCGGGAGGGCCAGGAATGAGCAGTTCTTC
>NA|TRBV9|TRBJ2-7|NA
CASSVGTSIYEQYF
TGTGCCAGCAGCGTCGGGACTTCCATCTACGAGCAGTACTTC
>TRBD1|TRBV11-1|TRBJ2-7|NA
CASSLRDSAYEQYF
TGTGCCAGCAGCCTCCGGGACAGCGCCTACGAGCAGTACTTC
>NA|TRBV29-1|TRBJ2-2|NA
CSVSGSNTGELFF
TGCAGCGTAAGCGGGTCGAACACCGGGGAGCTGTTTTTT
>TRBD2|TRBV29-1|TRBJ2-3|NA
CSVQTSADSTDTQYF
TGCAGCGTTCAAACTAGCGCCGATAGCACAGATACGCAGTATTTT
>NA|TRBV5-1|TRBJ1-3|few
CASSLVMGYSGNTIYF
TGCGCCAGCAGCTTGGTCATGGGATACTCTGGAAACACCATATATTTT
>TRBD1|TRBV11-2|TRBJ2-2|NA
CASSLGQGAGTGELFF
TGTGCCAGCAGCTTAGGGCAGGGGGCAGGCACCGGGGAGCTGTTTTTT
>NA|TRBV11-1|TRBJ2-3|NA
CASSLVRGYTDTQYF
TGTGCCAGCAGCTTAGTGCGGGGTTACACAGATACGCAGTATTTT
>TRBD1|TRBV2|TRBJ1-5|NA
CASSDRDNQPQHF
TGTGCCAGCAGCGACAGGGACAATCAGCCCCAGCATTTT
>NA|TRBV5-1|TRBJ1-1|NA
CASSLVGAANTEAFF
TGCGCCAGCAGCTTGGTGGGGGCCGCGAACACTGAAGCTTTCTTT
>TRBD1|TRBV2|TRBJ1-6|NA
CASDPGTGNSPLHF
TGTGCCAGCGATCCCGGGACAGGGAATTCACCCCTCCACTTT
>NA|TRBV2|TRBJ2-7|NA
CASSEAPIRDRKQYF
TGTGCCAGCAGTGAAGCGCCGATCAGGGATCGCAAGCAGTACTTC
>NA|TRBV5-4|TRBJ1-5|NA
CASSLDGGMVNQPQHF
TGTGCCAGCAGCTTGGATGGGGGGATGGTCAATCAGCCCCAGCATTTT
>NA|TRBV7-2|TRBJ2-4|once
CASSLGGLPGNQYF
TGTGCCAGCAGCTTAGGGGGCCTGCCCGGGAATCAGTACTTC
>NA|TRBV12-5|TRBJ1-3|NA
CASGPNRVSGNTIYF
TGTGCTAGTGGTCCCAACAGGGTCTCTGGAAACACCATATATTTT
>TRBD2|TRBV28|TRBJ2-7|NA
CASSSPFPGLVSYEQYF
TGTGCCAGCAGTTCCCCCTTCCCGGGACTAGTCTCTTACGAGCAGTACTTC
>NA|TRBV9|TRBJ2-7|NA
CASSVGAGQHYEQYF
TGTGCCAGCAGCGTAGGGGCAGGACAGCACTACGAGCAGTACTTC
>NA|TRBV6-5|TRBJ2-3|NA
CASSDRGTDTQYF
TGTGCCAGCTCGGACCGAGGGACAGATACGCAGTATTTT
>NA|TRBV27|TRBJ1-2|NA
CASRNVGGGLEGYTF
TGTGCCAGCAGGAACGTAGGGGGGGGGCTAGAGGGCTACACCTTC
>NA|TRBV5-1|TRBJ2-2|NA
CASSRDGPRTGELFF
TGCGCCAGCAGCAGGGACGGCCCTCGGACCGGGGAGCTGTTTTTT
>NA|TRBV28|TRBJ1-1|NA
CASSIQYSTGKAEAFF
TGTGCCAGCAGTATCCAATACTCGACAGGAAAGGCTGAAGCTTTCTTT
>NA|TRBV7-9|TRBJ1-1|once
CASSLDRAMNTEAFF
TGTGCCAGCAGCTTAGACAGGGCGATGAACACTGAAGCTTTCTTT
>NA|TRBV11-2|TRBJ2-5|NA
CASSFGTVQETQYF
TGTGCCAGCAGCTTCGGGACGGTCCAAGAGACCCAGTACTTC
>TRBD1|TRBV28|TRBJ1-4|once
CASTQGARGNEKLFF
TGTGCCAGCACCCAAGGGGCCAGGGGGAATGAAAAACTGTTTTTT
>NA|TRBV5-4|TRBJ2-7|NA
CASSLANRDEQYF
TGTGCCAGCAGCTTGGCCAACAGAGACGAGCAGTACTTC
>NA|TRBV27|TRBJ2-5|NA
CASSLRRSAVQETQYF
TGTGCCAGCAGTTTAAGGAGGTCCGCGGTCCAAGAGACCCAGTACTTC
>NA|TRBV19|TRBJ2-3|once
CASIPGRTSTDTQYF
TGTGCCAGTATCCCGGGACGCACTAGCACAGATACGCAGTATTTT